This TCR beta chain was retrieved from a study of blood T cell repertoires in COVID-19. Profiled with immunoSEQ multiplex PCR; TCRdb holds only in-frame clones, not every one. Of 150,000 to 200,000 clones in the sample, approximately 86% were seen once. The source is a woman in her 30s who had recovered from COVID-19. Sequenced material: PBMCs or T cells enriched from blood (not recorded which).

CDR3 in amino acids: CASRRNSPLHF. The CDR3 region has the DNA TGTGCCAGCAGGCGCAATTCACCCCTCCACTTT. The rearrangement uses TRBV12-3 or TRBV12-4 and TRBJ1-6; unclear D gene. V lost 6 bases and J 7 bases, leaving 4 bases between the germline ends. The CDR3 length is 11 residues.